This is a list of T cell receptor beta chains from one sample in a study of blood T cell repertoires in COVID-19. Profiled with immunoSEQ multiplex PCR; TCRdb holds only in-frame clones, not every one. The table has about 330,000 clones, about 90% seen once. The specimen sequenced was PBMCs or T cells enriched from blood (not recorded which). The receptor set was obtained from a man aged 25-45 years who had recovered from COVID-19. The CDR3 runs from the conserved cysteine through the conserved F or W. D genes are given only for firm matches. Size is omitted from some rows. Given values are once, few, many or a class for expanded clones.

V,J,D,size,CDR3,DNA
TRBV2,TRBJ2-4,NA,NA,CASSELWAPAKNIQYF,TGTGCCAGCAGTGAACTTTGGGCTCCAGCCAAAAACATTCAGTACTTC
TRBV11-2,TRBJ2-3,NA,NA,CASTLYPGTDTQYF,TGTGCCAGCACCCTCTACCCCGGCACAGATACGCAGTATTTT
TRBV24-1,TRBJ2-1,TRBD1,NA,CATSSTGGDSYNEQFF,TGTGCCACCAGTTCGACAGGGGGTGACTCCTACAATGAGCAGTTCTTC
TRBV5-1,TRBJ1-1,NA,NA,CASREGVNTEAFF,TGCGCCAGCAGGGAAGGGGTGAACACTGAAGCTTTCTTT
TRBV5-1,TRBJ1-3,NA,few,CASSQQGSSGNTIYF,TGCGCCAGCAGCCAGCAGGGGAGCTCTGGAAACACCATATATTTT
TRBV21-1,TRBJ2-2,NA,once,CASSKGRGRTGTGELFF,TGTGCCAGCAGCAAAGGCAGGGGGCGTACTGGCACCGGGGAGCTGTTTTTT
TRBV28,TRBJ1-6,NA,once,CASSLVRNSPLHF,TGTGCCAGCAGCCTTGTCAGGAATTCACCCCTCCACTTT
TRBV20-1,TRBJ1-2,TRBD1,NA,CSGTGLYGYTF,TGCAGTGGGACAGGGCTTTATGGCTACACCTTC
TRBV6-1,TRBJ2-7,TRBD1,NA,CASSEQGVGYEQYF,TGTGCCAGCAGTGAACAGGGGGTTGGCTACGAGCAGTACTTC
TRBV3-1/TRBV3-2,TRBJ2-3,TRBD2,NA,CASSQVAGGPKGTDTQYF,TGTGCCAGCAGCCAAGTTGCGGGGGGGCCTAAGGGCACAGATACGCAGTATTTT
TRBV30,TRBJ1-6,TRBD1,NA,CAWTDFRRGRDSPLHF,TGTGCCTGGACGGACTTTCGCAGGGGGCGGGATTCACCCCTCCACTTT
TRBV11-2,TRBJ1-6,NA,NA,CASSLVGQARSSPLHF,TGTGCCAGCAGCTTAGTGGGACAAGCCCGATCGTCACCCCTCCACTTT
TRBV6-4,TRBJ1-2,TRBD1,NA,CASSVGTGFGHTF,TGTGCCAGCAGTGTCGGGACAGGGTTTGGCCACACCTTC
TRBV9,TRBJ2-7,TRBD2,NA,CASSVATGLAGGEQYF,TGTGCCAGCAGCGTAGCTACAGGGCTAGCGGGGGGCGAGCAGTACTTC
TRBV7-3,TRBJ2-1,TRBD1,NA,CASSLVGGQTYNEQFF,TGTGCCAGCAGCTTAGTAGGGGGACAGACTTACAATGAGCAGTTCTTC
TRBV27,TRBJ2-1,TRBD2,NA,CASSLESLAGYNEQFF,TGTGCCAGCAGTTTAGAGTCGCTAGCGGGATACAATGAGCAGTTCTTC
TRBV2,TRBJ1-6,NA,few,CASSEEHPGANSPLHF,TGTGCCAGCAGTGAAGAGCACCCAGGGGCTAATTCACCCCTCCACTTT
TRBV11-2,TRBJ1-2,NA,NA,CASSLDPGDTDGYTF,TGTGCCAGCAGCTTAGATCCGGGAGATACGGATGGCTACACCTTC
TRBV7-7,TRBJ1-3,NA,once,CASSLSGDPGNTIYF,TGTGCCAGCAGCTTGTCGGGGGATCCTGGAAACACCATATATTTT
TRBV28,TRBJ1-6,NA,few,CASTPGGKGNSPLHF,TGTGCCAGCACCCCCGGGGGGAAAGGTAATTCACCCCTCCACTTT
TRBV13,TRBJ2-5,NA,NA,CASSSQHRVETQYF,TGTGCCAGCAGCTCACAACACAGGGTGGAGACCCAGTACTTC
TRBV28,TRBJ2-3,TRBD2,NA,CASARPGLAGGYTDTQYF,TGTGCCAGCGCCAGACCGGGACTAGCGGGGGGTTACACAGATACGCAGTATTTT
TRBV2,TRBJ2-7,TRBD1,NA,CASRTPGTGSSYEQYF,TGTGCCAGCAGGACCCCCGGGACAGGGAGTTCCTACGAGCAGTACTTC
TRBV3-1/TRBV3-2,TRBJ2-1,NA,NA,CASSQGYLSRGEQFF,TGTGCCAGCAGCCAAGGCTACCTTTCGCGGGGAGAGCAGTTCTTC
TRBV19,TRBJ2-1,TRBD2,NA,CASSIDPAGGSDEQFF,TGTGCCAGTAGTATAGATCCAGCGGGGGGCAGCGATGAGCAGTTCTTC
TRBV16,TRBJ2-1,NA,NA,CASSQVHGVPYNEQFF,TGTGCCAGCAGCCAAGTACACGGGGTTCCCTACAATGAGCAGTTCTTC
TRBV12-3/TRBV12-4,TRBJ2-1,TRBD1,NA,CASRGTGGNEQFF,TGTGCCAGCAGGGGGACAGGGGGCAATGAGCAGTTCTTC
TRBV28,TRBJ2-3,NA,NA,CASSPPGTSTDTQYF,TGTGCCAGCAGTCCGCCCGGGACTAGCACAGATACGCAGTATTTT
TRBV30,TRBJ1-1,NA,NA,CAWSGGPTEAFF,TGTGCCTGGAGTGGCGGTCCCACTGAAGCTTTCTTT
TRBV5-1,TRBJ1-1,TRBD1,NA,CASSLRQGLGYEAFF,TGCGCCAGCAGCTTGAGACAGGGGTTAGGGTACGAAGCTTTCTTT
TRBV5-1,TRBJ2-7,TRBD1,NA,CASSPGQGAYEQYF,TGCGCCAGCAGTCCAGGACAGGGGGCCTACGAGCAGTACTTC
TRBV7-3,TRBJ2-4,NA,NA,CASSLAEKNIQYF,TGTGCCAGCAGCTTAGCGGAGAAAAACATTCAGTACTTC
TRBV2,TRBJ2-5,TRBD2,once,CARRGTSGGGQETQYF,TGTGCCAGACGTGGTACTAGCGGGGGCGGGCAAGAGACCCAGTACTTC
TRBV11-2,TRBJ1-2,NA,few,CASSPETYGYTF,TGTGCCAGCAGCCCAGAAACCTATGGCTACACCTTC
TRBV7-9,TRBJ2-4,NA,once,CASSLPIQNIQYF,TGTGCCAGCAGCTTACCCATTCAAAACATTCAGTACTTC
TRBV27,TRBJ2-7,NA,NA,CPPLGAVYEQYF,TGTCCTCCCCTTGGGGCAGTGTACGAGCAGTACTTC
TRBV12-3/TRBV12-4,TRBJ2-5,NA,NA,CASSRTGQETQYF,TGTGCCAGCAGCCGAACAGGGCAAGAGACCCAGTACTTC
TRBV28,TRBJ2-1,TRBD2,NA,CASTAGDNEQFF,TGTGCCAGCACTGCGGGGGACAATGAGCAGTTCTTC
TRBV4-2,TRBJ1-4,NA,few,CASSQEMRGGDEKLFF,TGTGCCAGCAGCCAAGAAATGCGGGGAGGCGATGAAAAACTGTTTTTT
TRBV10-3,TRBJ2-1,TRBD2,few,CAISEFSGGARGDEQFF,TGTGCCATCAGTGAGTTTAGCGGGGGGGCCAGGGGCGATGAGCAGTTCTTC
TRBV18,TRBJ2-5,NA,NA,CASSPPGRVGETQYF,TGTGCCAGCTCACCACCGGGCAGGGTGGGAGAGACCCAGTACTTC
TRBV6-5,TRBJ1-4,TRBD1,once,CASSFHRGRPEKLFF,TGTGCCAGCAGTTTCCACAGGGGGCGACCTGAAAAACTGTTTTTT
TRBV7-8,TRBJ2-1,TRBD2,few,CASSLKERGGAVGEQFF,TGTGCCAGCAGCTTGAAGGAGCGGGGTGGGGCGGTAGGTGAGCAGTTCTTC
TRBV18,TRBJ1-1,NA,NA,CASSLRGVYTEAFF,TGTGCCAGCTCCCTCAGGGGCGTGTACACTGAAGCTTTCTTT
TRBV18,TRBJ2-2,NA,NA,CASSSQGFTGELFF,TGTGCCAGCTCCTCACAGGGCTTCACCGGGGAGCTGTTTTTT
TRBV27,TRBJ1-1,NA,NA,CASSLGGQLMGNTEAFF,TGTGCCAGCAGTCTCGGAGGGCAGCTTATGGGGAACACTGAAGCTTTCTTT
TRBV28,TRBJ2-7,NA,once,CASSLAARRPYEQYF,TGTGCCAGCAGTTTAGCTGCTAGGAGGCCCTACGAGCAGTACTTC
TRBV6-5,TRBJ1-2,NA,NA,CASSLYTGSNYGYTF,TGTGCCAGCAGTTTATACACAGGGTCTAACTATGGCTACACCTTC
TRBV27,TRBJ1-4,NA,NA,CASRNRAAGEKLFF,TGTGCCAGCAGGAACAGGGCCGCGGGTGAAAAACTGTTTTTT
TRBV19,TRBJ2-2,NA,NA,CASRSGQSSLGELFF,TGTGCCAGTAGAAGCGGTCAATCTTCCCTCGGGGAGCTGTTTTTT
TRBV24-1,TRBJ1-5,NA,NA,CATSERGFRQPQHF,TGTGCCACCAGTGAAAGGGGGTTTCGTCAGCCCCAGCATTTT
TRBV28,TRBJ1-2,TRBD1,NA,CASSLNGQGRTYGYTF,TGTGCCAGCAGCTTGAATGGACAGGGGAGGACCTATGGCTACACCTTC
TRBV9,TRBJ2-5,NA,NA,CASSGDRDIPPETQYF,TGTGCCAGCAGCGGAGACCGGGACATCCCCCCGGAGACCCAGTACTTC
TRBV19,TRBJ1-4,NA,NA,CASSNLPGHPNEKLFF,TGTGCCAGTAGTAACCTTCCGGGACACCCTAATGAAAAACTGTTTTTT